The subject of this entry is one T cell receptor (beta chain). The entry originates in a study of control samples from healthy donors and cancer patients. Clones were sequenced by immunoSEQ multiplex PCR, and TCRdb holds only the in-frame ones, with some missing. Among about 170,000 clones, roughly 93% were seen once, and the ten largest hold approximately 4%. Germline trimming cut 0 bases from V and 2 bases from J; bases unmatched to any gene: 7. The CDR3 loop spans 17 amino acids. CDR1 and CDR2 (germline): LGHNA, YSLEER. The chain uses TRBV4-3 and TRBJ2-7; 10 bases are a match to TRBD2. The sample consisted of blood. The sequence came from a woman between 55 and 75 years old in good health. The CDR3 reads CASSQDTPSGRAYEQYF. The CDR3 DNA reads TGCGCCAGCAGCCAAGATACTCCTAGCGGGAGAGCCTACGAGCAGTACTTC.